This record covers a single T cell receptor (beta chain). Its cognate antigen is unknown. 13 Jbeta primers and 60 Vbeta primers were used for the PCR. Here immunoSEQ multiplex PCR was the method, and the copy in TCRdb shows in-frame clones only, minus some. This sample yields under 150,000 clones, of which nearly 80% are seen a single time; roughly 6% belongs to the top ten. This record comes from a study of cytomegalovirus exposure and HLA in healthy donors. General study points: A later analysis revealed that TCR association rates differed between HLA loci, peaking at DRB1 and bottoming out at HLA-C. Presence/absence results assume similar sequencing depth per donor, which may not hold. A list of about 160 TCR beta chains associated with cytomegalovirus was given. Reportedly, HLA-A and HLA-B alleles of most subjects were accurately predicted from TCR beta.

Between the trimmed V and J ends, which lost 2 bases and 8 bases, there was a span of 13 bases. Germline loops: CDR1 SEHNR, CDR2 FQNEAQ (reference sequence). CDR3 length equals 15 residues. The specimen was PBMCs. The chain joins TRBV7-9 to TRBJ1-6; D is ambiguous. The sequence was collected from a woman aged 40-49 years in good health and CMV-seronegative. CDR3 DNA sequence: TGTGCCAGCAGCTTAACCTCAGATGGTGATTCACCCCTCCACTTT. Amino acids: CASSLTSDGDSPLHF.